The 3 T cell receptor beta chains presented below share a single source sample, sequenced in a study of OX40 agonist ivuxolimab in advanced cancers. Profiling relied on immunoSEQ multiplex PCR, and the TCRdb table lists in-frame clones only, not all of them. The data contain around 93,000 clones, around nine tenths of them singletons. The source material was CD4+ or CD8+ T cells sorted from blood, sampled in a trial of the OX40 agonist ivuxolimab. All receptors come from an adult with an advanced solid tumor such as melanoma, head and neck, liver or kidney cancer.

This chain joins TRBV18 and TRBJ2-7; D may be TRBD1 (8 bases). The ends were cut back, 0 bases at V and 5 bases at J, with 17 bases in the middle. Germline V lookup: CDR1 KGHSH, CDR2 LQKENI. CDR3 length: 16 residues. The CDR3 loop is CASSPPLGQGGHEQYF. CDR3 nucleotide sequence: TGTGCCAGCTCACCACCGCTAGGACAGGGAGGGCACGAGCAGTACTTC.

This clone was recorded only once. V gene TRBV20-1 combines with J gene TRBJ2-5, with D perhaps matching TRBD2 (5 bases). V was clipped by 6 bases and J by 5 bases, with 10 bases between them. Per the germline V gene, CDR1 is DFQATT and CDR2 is SNEGSKA (reference sequence). The CDR3 is made up of 11 amino acids. DNA of the CDR3: TGCAGTGCCCTAGCTAGGGAGACCCAGTACTTC. Its translation is CSALARETQYF.

V gene TRBV29-1 combines with J gene TRBJ2-1; TRBD2 might be the D (5 bases). This CDR3 comprises 13 residues. The germline CDR1 and CDR2 sequences are SQVTM and ANQGSEA. Deletions cut 0 bases from V and 7 bases from J, with 10 bases between. CDR3 nucleotides: TGCAGCGTTGAAGATACTACGGGGAATGAGCAGTTCTTC. This gives the protein CSVEDTTGNEQFF.